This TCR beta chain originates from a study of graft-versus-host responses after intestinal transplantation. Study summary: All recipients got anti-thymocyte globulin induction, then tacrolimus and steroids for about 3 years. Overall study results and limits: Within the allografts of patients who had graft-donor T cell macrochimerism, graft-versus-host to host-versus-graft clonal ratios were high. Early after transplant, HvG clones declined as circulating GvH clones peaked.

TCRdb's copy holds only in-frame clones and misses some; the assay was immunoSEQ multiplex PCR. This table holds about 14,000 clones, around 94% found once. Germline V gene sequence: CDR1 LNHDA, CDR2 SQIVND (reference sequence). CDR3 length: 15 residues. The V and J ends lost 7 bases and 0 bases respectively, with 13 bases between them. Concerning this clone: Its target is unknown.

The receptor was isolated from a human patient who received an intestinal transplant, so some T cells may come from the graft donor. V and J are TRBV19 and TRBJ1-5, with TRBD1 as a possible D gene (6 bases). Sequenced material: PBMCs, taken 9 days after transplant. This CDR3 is CASKATGGSNQPQHF. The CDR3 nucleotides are TGTGCCAGTAAAGCGACAGGAGGTAGCAATCAGCCCCAGCATTTT.